A selection of T cell receptor beta chains follows, all from one sample in a study of CD8+ T cells in alopecia areata. Sequencing was performed with immunoSEQ multiplex PCR; in TCRdb, only in-frame clones are kept and a portion is missing. In the table there are about 190,000 clones, 50% to 60% of which are singletons. The sequences come from CD4+ T cells sorted from blood, collected at week 4, from a patient treated with tofacitinib. These receptors were taken from a human donor with alopecia areata. CDR3s include the opening cysteine and the closing phenylalanine or tryptophan. The D gene is left open where the match is weak. The size field is filled for only some rows; it gives once, few, many or a size class.

j_call: TRBJ2-5
cdr3_length: 15
v_call: TRBV5-4
clone_size: few
d_call: TRBD1
cdr3_nt: TGTGCCAGCAGCTTTCGGACAGGTGTAGGCGAGACCCAGTACTTC
cdr3_aa: CASSFRTGVGETQYF

j_call: TRBJ2-5
cdr3_length: 15
v_call: TRBV7-8
clone_size: -
d_call: -
cdr3_nt: TGTGCCAGCAGCCCTACTAGCATCAGTCGAGAGACCCAGTACTTC
cdr3_aa: CASSPTSISRETQYF

j_call: TRBJ2-5
cdr3_length: 11
v_call: TRBV18
clone_size: -
d_call: -
cdr3_nt: TGTGCCAGCACCACACAAGAGACCCAGTACTTC
cdr3_aa: CASTTQETQYF

j_call: TRBJ1-2
cdr3_length: 13
v_call: TRBV29-1
clone_size: -
d_call: -
cdr3_nt: TGCAGCGCGATGACGGCCCGAGACTATGGCTACACCTTC
cdr3_aa: CSAMTARDYGYTF

j_call: TRBJ2-5
cdr3_length: 15
v_call: TRBV4-3
clone_size: -
d_call: -
cdr3_nt: TGCGCCAGCAGCCCGACTAGGAGACTCCAAGAGACCCAGTACTTC
cdr3_aa: CASSPTRRLQETQYF

j_call: TRBJ2-1
cdr3_length: 14
v_call: TRBV6-6
clone_size: few
d_call: TRBD1
cdr3_nt: TGTGCCAGCAGTTACAGGACAGGGGGCGGTGAGCAGTTCTTC
cdr3_aa: CASSYRTGGGEQFF

j_call: TRBJ2-5
cdr3_length: 12
v_call: TRBV5-6
clone_size: -
d_call: -
cdr3_nt: TGTGCCAGCAGCCCTTACGGGGAGACCCAGTACTTC
cdr3_aa: CASSPYGETQYF

j_call: TRBJ1-5
cdr3_length: 14
v_call: TRBV6-5
clone_size: -
d_call: -
cdr3_nt: TGTGCCAGCAGTTTAACACAGAGCAATCAGCCCCAGCATTTT
cdr3_aa: CASSLTQSNQPQHF

j_call: TRBJ1-2
cdr3_length: 11
v_call: TRBV6-1
clone_size: few
d_call: -
cdr3_nt: TGTGCCAGCAGTTACGGGGTTGGCTACACCTTC
cdr3_aa: CASSYGVGYTF

j_call: TRBJ1-6
cdr3_length: 14
v_call: TRBV30
clone_size: -
d_call: -
cdr3_nt: TGTGCCTGGAGAACGCCCGGGTCGCATTCACCCCTCCACTTT
cdr3_aa: CAWRTPGSHSPLHF

j_call: TRBJ2-3
cdr3_length: 14
v_call: TRBV29-1
clone_size: once
d_call: -
cdr3_nt: TGCAGCGTTGGGGGCTGGCCTAGCACAGATACGCAGTATTTT
cdr3_aa: CSVGGWPSTDTQYF

j_call: TRBJ2-7
cdr3_length: 19
v_call: TRBV11-2
clone_size: -
d_call: TRBD2
cdr3_nt: TGTGCCAGCAGCTCAGAGGCCACTTGGCGGGAGGCCCTCTCCTACGAGCAGTACTTC
cdr3_aa: CASSSEATWREALSYEQYF

j_call: TRBJ2-1
cdr3_length: 15
v_call: TRBV5-4
clone_size: few
d_call: -
cdr3_nt: TGTGCCAGCAGTTTACCGGGACTGGCTTACAATGAGCAGTTCTTC
cdr3_aa: CASSLPGLAYNEQFF

j_call: TRBJ2-2
cdr3_length: 16
v_call: TRBV4-2
clone_size: -
d_call: -
cdr3_nt: TGTGCCAGCAGCCAAGATAGTCGGGGAAACACCGGGGAGCTGTTTTTT
cdr3_aa: CASSQDSRGNTGELFF

j_call: TRBJ2-7
cdr3_length: 16
v_call: TRBV4-2
clone_size: -
d_call: -
cdr3_nt: TGTGCCAGCAGCCGACAGAATTCGGCTACATCCTACGAGCAGTACTTC
cdr3_aa: CASSRQNSATSYEQYF

j_call: TRBJ2-2
cdr3_length: 13
v_call: TRBV27
clone_size: -
d_call: -
cdr3_nt: TGTGGCATTAGCGCTACAAACACCGGGGAGCTGTTTTTT
cdr3_aa: CGISATNTGELFF

j_call: TRBJ1-5
cdr3_length: 14
v_call: TRBV5-1
clone_size: -
d_call: -
cdr3_nt: TGCGCCAGCAGCCCGGGCGGGGGTTATCAGCCCCAGCATTTT
cdr3_aa: CASSPGGGYQPQHF

j_call: TRBJ1-1
cdr3_length: 13
v_call: TRBV2
clone_size: -
d_call: -
cdr3_nt: TGTGCCAGCAGGCCGACGGTGAACACTGAAGCTTTCTTT
cdr3_aa: CASRPTVNTEAFF

j_call: TRBJ2-1
cdr3_length: 14
v_call: TRBV29-1
clone_size: -
d_call: TRBD1
cdr3_nt: TGCAGCGTTGAAGATCTCGTCGGACAGGGGAGGGTGTTCTTC
cdr3_aa: CSVEDLVGQGRVFF

j_call: TRBJ2-5
cdr3_length: 12
v_call: TRBV30
clone_size: -
d_call: -
cdr3_nt: TGTGCCTGGAGTGTTTACAGAGAGACCCAGTACTTC
cdr3_aa: CAWSVYRETQYF

j_call: TRBJ2-3
cdr3_length: 19
v_call: TRBV15
clone_size: once
d_call: TRBD2
cdr3_nt: TGTGCCACCAGCAGAGATCGGTCGGCGGGAGGGTTGTTGGCAGATACGCAGTATTTT
cdr3_aa: CATSRDRSAGGLLADTQYF

j_call: TRBJ2-4
cdr3_length: 14
v_call: TRBV30
clone_size: -
d_call: -
cdr3_nt: TGTGCCTGGAGTGTATCGGGAAGGGGGAACATTCAGTACTTC
cdr3_aa: CAWSVSGRGNIQYF

j_call: TRBJ2-7
cdr3_length: 11
v_call: TRBV6-5
clone_size: -
d_call: -
cdr3_nt: TGTGCCAGCAGACAGGGTTCGGAGCAGTACTTC
cdr3_aa: CASRQGSEQYF

j_call: TRBJ1-4
cdr3_length: 13
v_call: TRBV7-2
clone_size: few
d_call: TRBD1
cdr3_nt: TGTGCCAGCAGCTCAGGGGGGGAAGAAAAACTGTTTTTT
cdr3_aa: CASSSGGEEKLFF